Below are 18 T cell receptor beta chains sequenced from a single sample in a study of long-term antiretroviral therapy in people with HIV. At the survey level, the v3.0 immunoSEQ assay was run. Assay: immunoSEQ multiplex PCR; the TCRdb copy retains only in-frame clones and omits some. Of more than 10,000 clones listed, 75% to 80% are singletons. The material was unsorted PBMCs, obtained 0.5 years before starting antiretroviral therapy. Receptors originate from a woman aged 35 to 49 with HIV.

This clone is a singleton in its sample. The chain employs TRBV7-2 and TRBJ2-1; 7 positions agree with TRBD1. The CDR3 has 14 amino acids. Germline assignment: CDR1 SGHTA and CDR2 FQGNSA. The ends lost 3 bases at V and 6 bases at J; junction bases unmatched: 5. CDR3 nucleotides: TGTGCCAGCAGCTTTCCGGACAGGCCCAATGAGCAGTTCTTC. The encoded protein is CASSFPDRPNEQFF.

The count of this clone is one. V is TRBV6-5 and J is TRBJ2-1, with D tentatively TRBD1 (6 bases). The CDR3 extends over 12 amino acids. V was clipped by 5 bases and J by 7 bases, with 9 bases between them. Germline V gene data show CDR1 as MNHEY and CDR2 as SVGAGI. In DNA, the CDR3 is TGTGCCAGCAGTAGACAGGAGAATGAGCAGTTCTTC. This encodes CASSRQENEQFF.

The chain recombines TRBV5-1 with TRBJ2-7; a possible D gene is TRBD1 (6 bases). Germline V gene sequence: CDR1 SGHRS, CDR2 YFSETQ. The CDR3 has 15 amino acids. The V and J ends lost 0 bases and 3 bases respectively, with 13 bases between them. The CDR3 coding sequence is TGCGCCAGCAGCTTGGTTTCAGGGGCGGGCTACGAGCAGTACTTC. Residues: CASSLVSGAGYEQYF.

The chain joins TRBV4-2 to TRBJ1-4; D remains unclear. V was clipped by 0 bases and J by 8 bases, with 7 bases between them. The length of the CDR3 is 13 residues. Germline assignment: CDR1 LGHNA and CDR2 YNFKEQ. In nucleotides, the CDR3 is TGTGCCAGCAGCCAAGAAAGCCCAGAAAAACTGTTTTTT. This sequence encodes CASSQESPEKLFF.

The V gene is TRBV4-1, the J gene TRBJ2-1; D gene unclear. Looked up from germline, CDR1 is MGHRA and CDR2 is YSYEKL. Trimming cost V 1 base and J 10 bases, with 14 bases left between them. The CDR3 is made up of 14 amino acids. The CDR3 sequence: CASSQVEFPIEQFF. The CDR3 coding sequence is TGCGCCAGCAGCCAAGTGGAGTTCCCCATCGAGCAGTTCTTC.

There are a few counts of this clone. This chain links TRBV6-5 with TRBJ2-7, with D possibly matching TRBD1 (5 bases). This CDR3 region has 13 residues. Trimming stripped 2 bases from V and 5 bases from J, with 10 bases between. Germline CDR1 MNHEY, CDR2 SVGAGI. CDR3 protein: CASSYGDSDEQYF. The CDR3 DNA is TGTGCCAGCAGTTACGGTGACAGCGACGAGCAGTACTTC.

This sequence joins TRBV9 and TRBJ1-1, with 9 bases identical to TRBD1. The germline V gene encodes CDR1 SGDLS and CDR2 YYNGEE. Unmatched junction bases numbered 10, after V lost 4 bases and J lost 6 bases. The CDR3 runs 15 residues. The CDR3 DNA reads as TGTGCCAGCAGCCCGGCCGGGACAGGGTACGCTGAAGCTTTCTTT. It codes for CASSPAGTGYAEAFF.

The gene calls are TRBV15 and TRBJ2-2, with D possibly matching TRBD1 (6 bases). This CDR3 is built from 16 residues. CDR1 is LNHNV and CDR2 is YYDKDF in the germline V gene (reference sequence). V lost 5 bases to trimming and J lost 4 bases, with 17 bases between them. This chain's CDR3 is CATSALTGPSTGELFF. As DNA, the CDR3 is TGTGCCACCAGCGCGTTAACAGGGCCCTCCACCGGGGAGCTGTTTTTT. The entire variable domain, with the rest obtained from reference TRBV15 and TRBJ2-2, is as follows: DAMVIQNPRYQVTQFGKPVTLSCSQTLNHNVMYWYQQKSSQAPKLLFHYYDKDFNNEADTPDNFQSRRPNTSFCFLDIRSPGLGDTAMYLCATSALTGPSTGELFFGEGSRLTVL.

CDR3 protein: CASSLPQETQYF. The DNA for the CDR3 is TGTGCCAGCAGCCTACCCCAAGAGACCCAGTACTTC. The V gene is TRBV11-3, the J gene TRBJ2-5, with D unresolved. Trimming stripped 5 bases from V and 1 base from J, with 5 bases between. The CDR3 consists of 12 residues. The germline V gene encodes CDR1 SGHNT and CDR2 YENEEA.

The rearrangement uses TRBV18 and TRBJ2-3; 9 bases align to TRBD2. The germline gives CDR1 KGHSH, CDR2 LQKENI. CDR3 length equals 15 residues. Unmatched junction bases numbered 3, after V lost 1 base and J lost 4 bases. The CDR3 coding sequence is TGTGCCAGCTCACCACTAGCGGGAGAATCAGATACGCAGTATTTT. Encoded protein: CASSPLAGESDTQYF.

This clone was observed a handful of times. The V and J genes are TRBV19 and TRBJ2-5, with 11 bases matching TRBD2. V trimming: 7 bases; J trimming: 4 bases; junction bases outside the gene matches: 5. The CDR3 length is 14 residues. CDR1 and CDR2 from the germline V gene are LNHDA and SQIVND (reference sequence). The DNA of the CDR3 is TGTGCCAGTAACCTAGCGGGAGGCCCAGAGACCCAGTACTTC. Protein: CASNLAGGPETQYF.

This rearrangement joins TRBV7-9 to TRBJ2-5; 9 positions match TRBD2. Germline trimming cut 0 bases from V and 5 bases from J; bases unmatched to any gene: 13. In germline, CDR1 is SEHNR, CDR2 FQNEAQ (reference sequence). The CDR3 is made up of 18 amino acids. For the CDR3, the DNA is TGTGCCAGCAGCTTAGCTAGCGGGAGTGGTGGCTTTGTGGAGACCCAGTACTTC. Protein product: CASSLASGSGGFVETQYF. Full variable domain (missing parts from reference TRBV7-9 and TRBJ2-5): DTGVSQNPRHKITKRGQNVTFRCDPISEHNRLYWYRQTLGQGPEFLTYFQNEAQLEKSRLLSDRFSAERPKGSFSTLEIQRTEQGDSAMYLCASSLASGSGGFVETQYFGPGTRLLVL.

The chain recombines TRBV6-5 with TRBJ1-1, with TRBD1 identical over 7 bases. The germline gives CDR1 MNHEY, CDR2 SVGAGI. V lost 6 bases, J lost 3 bases, and 7 bases stayed unmatched. The CDR3 extends over 14 amino acids. The CDR3 DNA is TGTGCCAGCAGCATAACAGGGGAGGACACTGAAGCTTTCTTT. This encodes CASSITGEDTEAFF.

The chain recombines TRBV14 with TRBJ1-2; no reliable D call. V was trimmed by 0 bases and J by 4 bases, leaving 9 bases between them. CDR3 length: 14 amino acids. Germline CDR1 reads SGHDN; CDR2 reads FVKESK. CDR3 protein: CASSQDGLFYGYTF. The CDR3 DNA is TGTGCCAGCAGCCAAGACGGACTCTTCTATGGCTACACCTTC.

The V and J genes are TRBV5-1 and TRBJ2-5; D tentatively reads TRBD1 or TRBD2 (5 bases each). V lost 2 bases and J 0 bases, leaving 8 bases between the germline ends. CDR1 is SGHRS, CDR2 YFSETQ, per germline. The CDR3 consists of 14 residues. For the CDR3, the DNA is TGCGCCAGCAGCTTTGGGACCAACCAAGAGACCCAGTACTTC. Translation gives CASSFGTNQETQYF.

This clone appeared a few times. The rearrangement uses TRBV10-1 and TRBJ2-7, with D possibly being TRBD2 (5 bases). The CDR3 contains 13 residues. The germline V gene has CDR1 WNHNN and CDR2 SYGVQD (reference sequence). The V and J ends lost 4 bases and 3 bases respectively, with 10 bases between them. CDR3: CASSVEGYYEQYF. CDR3 sequence (DNA): TGCGCCAGCAGTGTTGAGGGTTACTACGAGCAGTACTTC.

The CDR3 coding sequence is TGTGCCAGCACCAACCCGGAGGAACAGTCCTTTGCGCCGCAGTACTTC. Protein product: CASTNPEEQSFAPQYF. The chain combines TRBV2 with TRBJ2-7; D is possibly TRBD2 (5 bases). Germline V CDR1 and CDR2: SNHLY, FYNNEI. The CDR3 has 16 amino acids. V lost 7 bases, J lost 9 bases, and 28 bases lay in between.

The chain combines TRBV29-1 with TRBJ1-5; D gene ambiguous. This CDR3 region has 12 residues. The germline CDR1 and CDR2 sequences are SQVTM and ANQGSEA. Between the trimmed V and J ends, which lost 0 bases and 9 bases, there was a span of 9 bases. DNA of the CDR3: TGCAGCGTTGAAGAGGGATCAGGGCCCCAGCATTTT. It encodes CSVEEGSGPQHF.